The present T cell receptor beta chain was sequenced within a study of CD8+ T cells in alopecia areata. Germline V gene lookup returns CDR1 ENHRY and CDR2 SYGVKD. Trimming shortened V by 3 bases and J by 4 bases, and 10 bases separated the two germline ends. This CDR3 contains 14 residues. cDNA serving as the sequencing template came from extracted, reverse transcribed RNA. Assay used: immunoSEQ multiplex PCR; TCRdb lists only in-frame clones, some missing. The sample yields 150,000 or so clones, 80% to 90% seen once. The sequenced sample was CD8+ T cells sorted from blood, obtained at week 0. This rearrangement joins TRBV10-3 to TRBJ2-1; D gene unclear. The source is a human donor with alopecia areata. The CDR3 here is CAISEGSRYNEQFF. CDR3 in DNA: TGTGCCATCAGTGAAGGGTCCCGATACAATGAGCAGTTCTTC.